The 27 T cell receptor beta chains reported below all come from one sample, sequenced in a study of shared clonotypes between healthy human individuals. Assay: immunoSEQ multiplex PCR; the TCRdb copy retains only in-frame clones and omits some. The data hold about 380,000 clones, with 95% to 97% observed a single time. The sample taken for sequencing was memory CD8+ T cells sorted from blood. Subset in this sample: CD45RO+ cells pooled with CCR7-negative TemRA cells. The receptor set was obtained from a man under 40 in good health.

The CDR3 coding sequence is TGCGCCAGCAGTCTAAAGCCACGAAACTATGGCTACACCTTC. Translation gives CASSLKPRNYGYTF. This chain connects TRBV10-1 to TRBJ1-2, with D uncertain. Trimming shortened V by 5 bases and J by 2 bases, and 12 bases separated the two germline ends. The length of the CDR3 is 14 residues. The germline gives CDR1 WNHNN, CDR2 SYGVQD (reference sequence).

The chain joins TRBV28 to TRBJ2-7, with 11 bases that match TRBD2. Germline CDR1 is MDHEN and CDR2 is SYDVKM. The ends lost 5 bases at V and 2 bases at J; junction bases unmatched: 5. This CDR3 comprises 15 residues. The CDR3 is CASSPGTSGAYEQYF. The CDR3 DNA reads as TGTGCCAGCAGTCCCGGGACTAGCGGAGCCTACGAGCAGTACTTC.

The chain combines TRBV5-1 with TRBJ2-1; D may be TRBD1 (5 bases). The CDR3 runs to 12 residues. Looked up from germline, CDR1 is SGHRS and CDR2 is YFSETQ. Trimming took 1 base from V and 12 from J, leaving 11 bases between them. CDR3 in DNA: TGCGCCAGCAGCTTGCAGGGAAAGGGGCAGTTCTTC. It translates to CASSLQGKGQFF.

The chain couples TRBV23-1 to TRBJ1-5; D gene unclear. TRBV23-1 carries the ORF label, with uncertain function. Trimming stripped 4 bases from V and 6 bases from J, with 25 bases between. The CDR3 has 18 residues. CDR3 residues: CASSRSRRNVRYVQPQHF. The CDR3 bases are TGCGCCAGCAGTCGGTCCCGACGCAACGTCCGGTATGTTCAGCCCCAGCATTTT.

This sequence joins TRBV30 and TRBJ1-2, with D possibly TRBD1 on 6 matching bases. V was shortened by 3 bases and J by 6 bases, with 14 bases between the two germline ends. CDR1 is GTSNPN, CDR2 SVGIG, per germline (reference sequence). The CDR3 has 13 residues. In DNA, the CDR3 is TGTGCCTGGAGCCAGGGGCAGGTTGATGGCTACACCTTC. Translated, it gives CAWSQGQVDGYTF.

This clone was found once. The rearrangement uses TRBV11-2 and TRBJ2-7, with D possibly matching TRBD2 (5 bases). Germline V gene data show CDR1 as SGHAT and CDR2 as FQNNGV. V shed 2 bases and J shed 5 bases, with 16 bases lying between them. The CDR3 sequence is 15 residues long. Written as DNA, the CDR3 is TGTGCCAGCAGCTTAAGAGGGTACCTAATCCACGAGCAGTACTTC. This codes for CASSLRGYLIHEQYF.

The genes are TRBV2 and TRBJ2-7; 7 bases line up with TRBD1. Germline loops: CDR1 SNHLY, CDR2 FYNNEI. J was trimmed by 2 bases and V by 6 bases; bases with no gene match: 4. This CDR3 spans 13 amino acids. The CDR3 loop reads CASSRDSAYEQYF. The CDR3, as DNA: TGTGCCAGCAGCCGGGACAGCGCCTACGAGCAGTACTTC.

The chain uses TRBV4-1 and TRBJ1-2; D is uncertain. Germline V CDR1 and CDR2: MGHRA, YSYEKL. Trimming removed 3 bases at V and 8 bases at J, with 10 bases between. This CDR3 region has 12 residues. This CDR3 reads CASSHGFEGYTF. The CDR3 DNA follows: TGCGCCAGCAGCCATGGGTTTGAGGGCTACACCTTC.

The rearrangement uses TRBV5-1 and TRBJ1-5, with D perhaps matching TRBD1 (6 bases). This CDR3 has 13 residues. Germline CDR1 SGHRS, CDR2 YFSETQ. V lost 4 bases and J 4 bases, leaving 9 bases between the germline ends. The CDR3 region is CASSPTGNQPQHF. The DNA for the CDR3 is TGCGCCAGCAGCCCGACAGGAAATCAGCCCCAGCATTTT. Complete variable domain (other parts from reference TRBV5-1 and TRBJ1-5): KAGVTQTPRYLIKTRGQQVTLSCSPISGHRSVSWYQQTPGQGLQFLFEYFSETQRNKGNFPGRFSGRQFSNSRSEMNVSTLELGDSALYLCASSPTGNQPQHFGDGTRLSIL.

V is TRBV10-3 and J is TRBJ1-2; 8 positions match TRBD1. The length of the CDR3 is 15 residues. From germline, CDR1 is ENHRY and CDR2 SYGVKD. V lost 1 base and J lost 6; bases outside the gene matches: 7. The CDR3 nucleotides are TGTGCCATCAGTGAGTTATTACAGGGGGGTGATGGCTACACCTTC. Its protein is CAISELLQGGDGYTF.

This clone was observed once. This chain uses TRBV9 with TRBJ2-6; no clear D gene. CDR1 and CDR2 (germline): SGDLS, YYNGEE. The V end lost 1 base, the J end lost 0 bases, and 5 bases lay between the germline ends. The CDR3 loop spans 15 amino acids. The CDR3 loop reads CASSVMSSGANVLTF. The CDR3 DNA sequence: TGTGCCAGCAGCGTAATGAGCTCTGGGGCCAACGTCCTGACTTTC.

The V and J genes are TRBV5-4 and TRBJ2-1; a weak D match, TRBD2 (6 bases). V lost 1 base to trimming and J lost 10 bases, with 12 bases between them. There are 13 residues in the CDR3. Germline lookup yields CDR1 SGHNT and CDR2 YYREEE (reference sequence). The CDR3 protein is CASSLNPRGEQFF. The CDR3 DNA is TGTGCCAGCAGCTTGAATCCTCGGGGGGAGCAGTTCTTC. Filled out from reference TRBV5-4 and TRBJ2-1, the complete variable domain reads ETGVTQSPTHLIKTRGQQVTLRCSSQSGHNTVSWYQQALGQGPQFIFQYYREEENGRGNFPPRFSGLQFPNYSSELNVNALELDDSALYLCASSLNPRGEQFFGPGTRLTVL.

This clone appeared a single time. J is TRBJ2-1 and V is TRBV28, with a weak D call TRBD2 (5 bases). V gave up 6 bases and J gave up 5 bases, with 11 bases separating them. The CDR3 is 13 amino acids. Germline CDR1 and CDR2: MDHEN and SYDVKM. The CDR3 region is CASSSRRDNEQFF. CDR3 sequence (DNA): TGTGCCAGCAGCAGCCGGCGGGACAATGAGCAGTTCTTC.

J is TRBJ2-3 and V is TRBV30; D unclear. Trimming took 0 bases from V and 2 from J, leaving 3 bases between them. Germline V gives CDR1 GTSNPN, CDR2 SVGIG (reference sequence). The CDR3 contains 12 residues. As DNA, the CDR3 is TGTGCCTGGAGTGTACTCACAGATACGCAGTATTTT. It yields the protein CAWSVLTDTQYF.

This clone was counted a single time. The chain links TRBV27 to TRBJ2-3, with a possible D match to TRBD1 (6 bases). The CDR3 sequence is 16 residues long. V was shortened by 1 base and J by 6 bases, with 17 bases between the two germline ends. Germline V CDR1 and CDR2: MNHEY, SMNVEV (reference sequence). DNA of the CDR3: TGTGCCAGCAGTTTATATTCAGGGGTTTCGGTGGATACGCAGTATTTT. This encodes CASSLYSGVSVDTQYF.

This sequence joins TRBV5-6 and TRBJ2-5, with D uncertain. Germline CDR1 and CDR2: SGHDT and YYEEEE. Deletions cut 2 bases from V and 4 bases from J, with 3 bases between. This CDR3 has 11 residues. The CDR3 spells CASSFRETQYF. The CDR3 DNA reads TGTGCCAGCAGCTTTAGAGAGACCCAGTACTTC.

The rearrangement uses TRBV9 and TRBJ2-5; 8 bases are shared with TRBD1. V gave up 3 bases and J gave up 4 bases; unmatched junction bases: 8. This CDR3 contains 15 residues. In germline, CDR1 is SGDLS, CDR2 YYNGEE. CDR3 nucleotide sequence: TGTGCCAGCAGCGCCAGGGGGCAGGGGGTAGAGACCCAGTACTTC. The encoded protein is CASSARGQGVETQYF.

The chain recombines TRBV5-1 with TRBJ2-2; D is ambiguous. The CDR3 loop spans 12 amino acids. From germline, CDR1 is SGHRS and CDR2 YFSETQ. The V gene lost 1 base and the J gene lost 6 bases, with 4 bases spanning the gap. For the CDR3, the DNA is TGCGCCAGCAGCTTGTGGGCCGGGGAGCTGTTTTTT. It is translated as CASSLWAGELFF. Variable domain in full (rest from reference TRBV5-1 and TRBJ2-2): KAGVTQTPRYLIKTRGQQVTLSCSPISGHRSVSWYQQTPGQGLQFLFEYFSETQRNKGNFPGRFSGRQFSNSRSEMNVSTLELGDSALYLCASSLWAGELFFGEGSRLTVL.

DNA for the CDR3: TGTGCCTGGAGTCCCCCAGGGGGAAAGAACACTGAAGCTTTCTTT. This translates into CAWSPPGGKNTEAFF. The chain is built from TRBV30 and TRBJ1-1, with TRBD1 identical over 7 bases. With V trimmed by 2 bases and J by 1 base, 7 bases remained unmatched. CDR3 size: 15 residues. Germline V lookup: CDR1 GTSNPN, CDR2 SVGIG (reference sequence).

This clone was counted a single time. The identical CDR3 is also encoded by other nucleotide sequences in the sample. The chain is built from TRBV28 and TRBJ2-6; D is uncertain. Germline V CDR1 and CDR2: MDHEN, SYDVKM. V was pared by 5 bases and J by 5 bases, with 4 bases between. The CDR3 contains 12 residues. The CDR3 DNA is TGTGCCAGCAGTCTGCGGGCCAACGTCCTGACTTTC. Amino acids: CASSLRANVLTF.

The chain couples TRBV11-2 to TRBJ1-5; D remains unclear. Germline V gene lookup returns CDR1 SGHAT and CDR2 FQNNGV. The CDR3 is 13 amino acids. Trimming took off 3 bases at V and 3 bases at J, with 6 bases between the two ends. In nucleotides, the CDR3 is TGTGCCAGCAGCTTCCGGCCCAATCAGCCCCAGCATTTT. Protein sequence: CASSFRPNQPQHF.

The gene calls are TRBV29-1 and TRBJ2-3; D gene unclear. CDR1 is SQVTM and CDR2 is ANQGSEA in the germline V gene. CDR3 length: 11 residues. The CDR3 region is CTYLRVDTQYF. The CDR3 nucleotides are TGCACCTACCTACGGGTAGATACGCAGTATTTT.

CDR3: CASSLSRGEKLFF. The CDR3 region has the DNA TGTGCCAGCAGCCTGAGCAGGGGGGAAAAACTGTTTTTT. The chain carries TRBV27 and TRBJ1-4; 7 nucleotides line up with TRBD1. In germline, CDR1 is MNHEY, CDR2 SMNVEV (reference sequence). J lost 8 bases, V lost 6 bases, and 6 bases had no gene match. The CDR3 sequence is 13 residues long.

The chain recombines TRBV28 with TRBJ2-5; no reliable D call. This CDR3 comprises 15 residues. With 3 bases removed from V and 5 bases from J, the gap between germline ends came to 16 bases. Germline V gives CDR1 MDHEN, CDR2 SYDVKM. The CDR3, as DNA: TGTGCCAGCAGTTTGGTAAAGGGCCGCCGGGAGACCCAGTACTTC. Encoded protein: CASSLVKGRRETQYF. The full variable domain, in which reference TRBV28 and TRBJ2-5 provide the parts outside the CDR3, is DVKVTQSSRYLVKRTGEKVFLECVQDMDHENMFWYRQDPGLGLRLIYFSYDVKMKEKGDIPEGYSVSREKKERFSLILESASTNQTSMYLCASSLVKGRRETQYFGPGTRLLVL.

This clone was observed a single time. This chain connects TRBV25-1 to TRBJ2-2; D not resolved. Germline V gene lookup returns CDR1 MGHDK and CDR2 SYGVNS. Trimming shortened V by 3 bases and J by 2 bases, and 7 bases separated the two germline ends. The CDR3 covers 14 residues. The CDR3 DNA sequence: TGTGCCAGCAGTGAGACTGCAAACACCGGGGAGCTGTTTTTT. It specifies CASSETANTGELFF. The full variable domain, with the rest looked up from reference TRBV25-1 and TRBJ2-2, is EADIYQTPRYLVIGTGKKITLECSQTMGHDKMYWYQQDPGMELHLIHYSYGVNSTEKGDLSSESTVSRIRTEHFPLTLESARPSHTSQYLCASSETANTGELFFGEGSRLTVL.

This chain links TRBV11-1 with TRBJ1-4; TRBD1 might be the D (5 bases). Trimming removed 5 bases at V and 7 bases at J, with 11 bases between. This CDR3 is built from 13 residues. Germline V gene data show CDR1 as SGHAT and CDR2 as FQDESV (reference sequence). This CDR3 is CASSGRGSEKLFF. The DNA for the CDR3 is TGTGCCAGCAGCGGGCGGGGCAGTGAAAAACTGTTTTTT.

This chain uses TRBV5-4 with TRBJ2-7; TRBD2 agrees at 9 bases. This CDR3 has 15 amino acids. V lost 3 bases to trimming and J lost 4 bases; unmatched junction nucleotides: 8. Germline V gene lookup returns CDR1 SGHNT and CDR2 YYREEE (reference sequence). The CDR3: CASSSLTSGGYEQYF. The CDR3 DNA follows: TGTGCCAGCAGCTCCCTGACTAGCGGAGGGTACGAGCAGTACTTC. The full variable domain, its missing parts supplied by reference TRBV5-4 and TRBJ2-7, is ETGVTQSPTHLIKTRGQQVTLRCSSQSGHNTVSWYQQALGQGPQFIFQYYREEENGRGNFPPRFSGLQFPNYSSELNVNALELDDSALYLCASSSLTSGGYEQYFGPGTRLTVT.